The rows below give T cell receptor beta chains drawn from one sample of a study of OX40 agonist ivuxolimab in advanced cancers. Sequenced by immunoSEQ multiplex PCR; TCRdb stores in-frame clones only, minus some. The sample has about 40,000 clones, roughly 84% seen once. Sequencing was performed on CD4+ or CD8+ T cells sorted from blood, taken in a trial of the OX40 agonist ivuxolimab. These receptors all stem from an adult with an advanced solid tumor such as melanoma, head and neck, liver or kidney cancer. The CDR3 runs from the conserved cysteine through the conserved F or W. D genes are given only for firm matches. Not every row has a clone size; where given, it reads once, few, many or a size class.

j_call,d_call,v_call,clone_size,cdr3_nt,cdr3_aa
TRBJ2-2,NA,TRBV4-3,NA,TGCGCCAGCAGCCCGGACTTTTCGAACACCGGGGAGCTGTTTTTT,CASSPDFSNTGELFF
TRBJ2-3,TRBD2,TRBV6-5,NA,TGTGCCAGCAGTTACTTGAGCGGGGGGAGCACAGATACGCAGTATTTT,CASSYLSGGSTDTQYF
TRBJ2-7,NA,TRBV4-2,NA,TGTGCCAGCAGCCAAGATAGGGCAGTCTACGAGCAGTACTTC,CASSQDRAVYEQYF
TRBJ1-1,NA,TRBV27,NA,TGTGCCAGCAATGAGGGGGTGAACACTGAAGCTTTCTTT,CASNEGVNTEAFF
TRBJ1-2,NA,TRBV2,NA,TGTGCCAGCGCGGACAGTCGGTTCTATGGCTACACCTTC,CASADSRFYGYTF
TRBJ2-3,NA,TRBV7-9,once,TGTGCCACGAATAGCGGATACACAGATACGCAGTATTTT,CATNSGYTDTQYF
TRBJ2-7,NA,TRBV7-9,NA,TGTGCCAGCAGCTTACCGGTGTTGGTCGGGGGGCCACCTGGCGAGCAGTACTTC,CASSLPVLVGGPPGEQYF
TRBJ1-1,TRBD1,TRBV9,NA,TGTGCCAGAACTTCCAAGTGGGACAGGGGCCAAAGTGCAGTGCGCGACAACATGAACACTGAAGCTTTCTTT,CARTSKWDRGQSAVRDNMNTEAFF
TRBJ1-1,NA,TRBV12-5,NA,TGTGCTAGTGGTTTTCTAATCCCACAGAGCAAGAACACTGAAGCTTTCTTT,CASGFLIPQSKNTEAFF
TRBJ2-1,TRBD2,TRBV11-2,few,TGTGCCAGCAGCTTGACTAGCGGGGGGGCCTGGGAGCAGTTCTTC,CASSLTSGGAWEQFF
TRBJ2-7,TRBD2,TRBV5-4,NA,TGTGCCAGCAGCTTGGGGCCTAGCGGAACCTACGAGCAGTACTTC,CASSLGPSGTYEQYF
TRBJ1-5,NA,TRBV19,NA,TGTGCCAGTAGCCTCAAATGGGGAAGCAATCAGCCCCAGCATTTT,CASSLKWGSNQPQHF
TRBJ2-5,NA,TRBV7-8,medium-sized,TGTGCCAGCAGCTTAGGGTCGGGCCAGGCGGCGGGGACCGGCGAGACCCAGTACTTC,CASSLGSGQAAGTGETQYF
TRBJ1-1,TRBD1,TRBV9,NA,TGTGCCAGCAGCGCCGGGGAATTGACAGGGCTTAACACTGAAGCTTTCTTT,CASSAGELTGLNTEAFF
TRBJ2-7,NA,TRBV10-3,NA,TGTGCCATCAGTGAATCGGACCACGAACACTTC,CAISESDHEHF
TRBJ2-1,NA,TRBV19,NA,TGTGCCAGTAGCCCTGTAGCGTCGCCCTCCTACAATGAGCAGTTCTTC,CASSPVASPSYNEQFF
TRBJ1-4,TRBD1,TRBV2,once,TGTGCCAGCATTCGAAGCCGGGACAGGAATGAAAAACTGTTTTTT,CASIRSRDRNEKLFF
TRBJ2-7,NA,TRBV7-9,NA,TGTGCCAGCAGCGACTCCTACGAGCAGTACTTC,CASSDSYEQYF
TRBJ2-2,NA,TRBV28,NA,TGTGCCAGCAGTTTTGGGGGGGCGGGCACCGGGGAGCTGTTTTTT,CASSFGGAGTGELFF
TRBJ2-7,NA,TRBV21-1,NA,TGTGCCAGCTTAGGGACAGGGCCCTACGAGCAGTACTTC,CASLGTGPYEQYF
TRBJ1-1,NA,TRBV19,NA,TGTGCCAGTACCCTGGGACAAATGAACACTGAAGCTTTCTTT,CASTLGQMNTEAFF
TRBJ1-1,NA,TRBV27,NA,TGTGCCAGCAGTTTAATCCCTTCGGCAGGGAACACTGAAGCTTTCTTT,CASSLIPSAGNTEAFF
TRBJ2-1,TRBD2,TRBV7-8,NA,TGTGCCAGCAGCTTAACGGGACTAGCGGGAATATTCGATGAGCAGTTCTTC,CASSLTGLAGIFDEQFF
TRBJ2-3,NA,TRBV7-3,NA,TGTGCCAGCAGCCCTGGGCAGGGTCTTTATGGCGATACGCAGTATTTT,CASSPGQGLYGDTQYF
TRBJ1-1,NA,TRBV5-1,NA,TGCGCCAGCAGCCAAATTAACAACACAGGGCCGAGGGCTGAAGCTTTCTTT,CASSQINNTGPRAEAFF
TRBJ1-1,NA,TRBV19,NA,TGTGCCATCCGATACGGGAACACTGAAGCTTTCTTT,CAIRYGNTEAFF
TRBJ2-1,TRBD1,TRBV7-8,NA,TGTGCCAGCAGCCGTGGACAGGGGGCTAACAATGAGCAGTTCTTC,CASSRGQGANNEQFF
TRBJ2-7,NA,TRBV29-1,NA,TGCAGCGTTGAAGGGTCCACGTTGAGGGAGCAGTACTTC,CSVEGSTLREQYF
TRBJ2-1,NA,TRBV4-3,NA,TGCGCCAGCAGCCAAGATGGGGTCCCGGTGGTTGAGCAGTTCTTC,CASSQDGVPVVEQFF
TRBJ1-4,NA,TRBV15,NA,TGTGCCACCAGCAGAGATGGGGGGACAACTAATGAAAAACTGTTTTTT,CATSRDGGTTNEKLFF
TRBJ2-7,NA,TRBV19,NA,TGTGCCAGTAGTATCTTCTCTGGGGCGTCCTACGAGCAGTACTTC,CASSIFSGASYEQYF
TRBJ1-2,NA,TRBV4-3,NA,TGCGCCAGCAGCCATACAGGATTTACTAACTATGGCTACACCTTC,CASSHTGFTNYGYTF
TRBJ2-5,NA,TRBV7-9,NA,TGTGCCAGCAGCTTAGACGGGGGAGAGACCCAGTACTTC,CASSLDGGETQYF
TRBJ2-1,TRBD2,TRBV9,once,TGTGCCAGCACCGGGGAGGGTTACAATGAGCAGTTCTTC,CASTGEGYNEQFF
TRBJ2-5,NA,TRBV7-7,NA,TGTGCTAGCAGCCCCTACAGGGGGAGGGTAATAGAGACCCAGTACTTC,CASSPYRGRVIETQYF
TRBJ1-2,NA,TRBV14,once,TGTGCCAGCAGCCAAGTAGGCAGATTCTATGGCTACACCTTC,CASSQVGRFYGYTF
TRBJ1-5,TRBD1,TRBV19,NA,TGTGCCAGTAGTATAGCCACAGGGGGCTGGGTTCAGCCCCAGCATTTT,CASSIATGGWVQPQHF
TRBJ1-3,NA,TRBV27,NA,TGTGCCAGCAGTTTATTTGGCCCGGAGAACACCATATATTTT,CASSLFGPENTIYF
TRBJ2-5,TRBD1,TRBV27,NA,TGTGCCAGCAGTCCTACGGACAGGGCGTACCAAGAGACCCAGTACTTC,CASSPTDRAYQETQYF
TRBJ2-7,NA,TRBV4-3,NA,TGCGCCAGCAGCCAAGATCAAGGGCGGTACCACGAGCAGTACTTC,CASSQDQGRYHEQYF
TRBJ2-3,NA,TRBV5-4,NA,TGTGCCAGCAGATACGCAGGGGACACAGATACGCAGTATTTT,CASRYAGDTDTQYF
TRBJ1-2,NA,TRBV5-5,NA,TGTGCCAGCAGCCATCGAACTGAATCCTATGGCTACACCTTC,CASSHRTESYGYTF
TRBJ1-4,NA,TRBV4-3,few,TGCGCCAGCAGCCAAGATCCGAATGAAAAACTGTTTTTT,CASSQDPNEKLFF
TRBJ1-3,NA,TRBV9,NA,TGTGCCAGCAGCCCCGGTCCGGTATTCACCATATATTTT,CASSPGPVFTIYF
TRBJ2-7,TRBD2,TRBV6-5,NA,TGTGCCAGCAGTCCAGCGCTAGCGGGGGGCTACGAGCAGTACTTC,CASSPALAGGYEQYF
TRBJ2-7,NA,TRBV5-5,NA,TGTGCCAGCAGCTCCTCCTTCGAGCAGTACTTC,CASSSSFEQYF
TRBJ2-3,TRBD1,TRBV6-4,NA,TGTGCCAGCAGTGAGGGCAGGGGGTCAGATACGCAGTATTTT,CASSEGRGSDTQYF
TRBJ1-6,NA,TRBV7-9,NA,TGTGCCAGCAGCTTAGAGGAAGGTTTGAATTCACCCCTCCACTTT,CASSLEEGLNSPLHF
TRBJ1-2,TRBD1,TRBV7-3,NA,TGTGCCAGCAGCTTAACTGGGACAGGGGATGGCTACACCTTC,CASSLTGTGDGYTF
TRBJ1-5,NA,TRBV28,NA,TGTGCCAGCAGTTTATACGAGGGGGGAAATCAGCCCCAGCATTTT,CASSLYEGGNQPQHF
TRBJ2-1,NA,TRBV11-3,NA,TGTGCCAGCAGCACACCGTTCATCGAGGAGGGGCTCTACAATGAGCAGTTCTTC,CASSTPFIEEGLYNEQFF
TRBJ1-6,NA,TRBV6-5,NA,TGTGCCAGCAGTTACTCAACGAGCTCCTATAATTCACCCCTCCACTTT,CASSYSTSSYNSPLHF